By sample share, the clone carrying this T cell receptor beta chain is medium-sized. Trimming took off 7 bases at V and 0 bases at J, with 14 bases between the two ends. Germline V gene lookup returns CDR1 MDHEN and CDR2 SYDVKM. The CDR3 loop spans 15 amino acids. The repertoire was sequenced with immunoSEQ multiplex PCR; TCRdb's copy has only in-frame clones and lacks some. The sample lists about 44,000 clones, 70% occurring once. The entry originates in a study of control samples from healthy donors and cancer patients. V and J are TRBV28 and TRBJ2-3; perhaps D is TRBD1 or TRBD2 (5 bases each). The TCR originated in a male donor with melanoma. The sample was formalin-fixed, paraffin-embedded tissue. The CDR3 loop is CASIGAFASTDTQYF. CDR3 coding DNA: TGTGCCAGCATCGGGGCCTTCGCCAGCACAGATACGCAGTATTTT.